Each of the 22 T cell receptor beta chains below was sequenced from the same sample in a study of blood T cell repertoires in COVID-19. TCRdb keeps only in-frame clones here, not all; method: immunoSEQ multiplex PCR. In the table there are roughly 500,000 clones, roughly 85% of which are singletons. The sample was peripheral blood. Receptors were obtained from a human donor in a cohort sampled during active COVID-19.

The chain is built from TRBV19 and TRBJ1-4, with 7 bases lining up with TRBD1. This CDR3 is 17 amino acids long. V gave up 5 bases and J gave up 8 bases; unmatched junction bases: 17. Germline V CDR1 and CDR2: LNHDA, SQIVND (reference sequence). The CDR3 protein is CASSSRHRTGLGEKLFF. As DNA, the CDR3 is TGTGCCAGTAGTTCAAGACATAGGACAGGTCTCGGAGAAAAACTGTTTTTT.

The J gene is TRBJ2-7, the V gene TRBV10-3; 7 bases map to TRBD1. This CDR3 contains 15 residues. Trimming at V came to 3 bases and at J to 3 bases, leaving 8 bases not matched to a gene. Germline V gives CDR1 ENHRY, CDR2 SYGVKD. Written as DNA, the CDR3 is TGTGCCATCAGTGACCCGACAGGGACGAACTACGAGCAGTACTTC. This gives the protein CAISDPTGTNYEQYF.

In regard to this clone: The same CDR3 is also encoded by other DNA sequences in this sample. The DNA for the CDR3 is TGTGCCAGCAGCTCTCTAGCGGGAGCCCCCTACGAGCAGTACTTC. It specifies CASSSLAGAPYEQYF. The V call is TRBV7-2, the J call TRBJ2-7; 10 bases agree with TRBD2. This CDR3 region has 15 residues. Germline CDR1 SGHTA, CDR2 FQGNSA. Trimming at V came to 4 bases and at J to 2 bases, leaving 5 bases not matched to a gene.

This clone was observed a single time. The rearrangement uses TRBV19 and TRBJ1-1, with a tentative D call TRBD1 (5 bases). Trimming pared 6 bases from V and 1 base from J, leaving 9 bases between. Germline V lookup: CDR1 LNHDA, CDR2 SQIVND (reference sequence). The CDR3 is made up of 13 amino acids. The CDR3 DNA is TGTGCCAGTAGCCGACAGCGGAACACTGAAGCTTTCTTT. Its protein is CASSRQRNTEAFF. Filled out from reference TRBV19 and TRBJ1-1, the complete variable domain reads DGGITQSPKYLFRKEGQNVTLSCEQNLNHDAMYWYRQDPGQGLRLIYYSQIVNDFQKGDIAEGYSVSREKKESFPLTVTSAQKNPTAFYLCASSRQRNTEAFFGQGTRLTVV.

The chain combines TRBV18 with TRBJ1-1; D gene uncertain. The CDR3 totals 15 residues. V lost 3 bases to trimming and J lost 1 base, with 12 bases between them. Germline loops: CDR1 KGHSH, CDR2 LQKENI. CDR3 nucleotides: TGTGCCAGCTCACCCCTATGGGGAGAGAACACTGAAGCTTTCTTT. Amino acid sequence: CASSPLWGENTEAFF.

The chain combines TRBV28 with TRBJ2-1, with a possible D match to TRBD2 (5 bases). The V end lost 3 bases, the J end lost 1 base, and 13 bases lay between the germline ends. CDR1 and CDR2 from the germline V gene are MDHEN and SYDVKM. CDR3 length: 16 residues. The CDR3 DNA sequence: TGTGCCAGCAGTTTCCTTCCGGGCGGGTCCTACAATGAGCAGTTCTTC. As protein: CASSFLPGGSYNEQFF.

V usage is TRBV19 and J usage is TRBJ1-5; perhaps TRBD1 as D (5 bases). This CDR3 is 15 amino acids long. Trimming cost V 2 bases and J 4 bases, with 12 bases left between them. Germline values: CDR1 LNHDA, CDR2 SQIVND (reference sequence). CDR3 loop: CASSIRQGSNQPQHF. CDR3 in DNA: TGTGCCAGTAGTATACGCCAGGGATCGAATCAGCCCCAGCATTTT.

The chain carries TRBV27 and TRBJ1-5; TRBD1 matches 10 bases. This CDR3 comprises 15 residues. The V and J ends lost 5 bases and 6 bases, in that order; junction bases with no gene match: 7. Germline values: CDR1 MNHEY, CDR2 SMNVEV (reference sequence). In DNA, the CDR3 is TGTGCCAGCAGTCCACGGACAGGGGGTTTTCAGCCCCAGCATTTT. Encoded protein: CASSPRTGGFQPQHF.

The J gene is TRBJ2-2, the V gene TRBV19, with 9 bases lining up with TRBD1. The CDR3 runs 14 residues. The germline CDR1 and CDR2 sequences are LNHDA and SQIVND (reference sequence). The V gene end was trimmed by 6 bases and the J gene end by 4 bases; junction bases not matched to a gene: 3. The CDR3 nucleotides are TGTGCCAGTAGCCCGACAGGGGGCACCGGGGAGCTGTTTTTT. Its translation: CASSPTGGTGELFF.

The genes are TRBV11-3 and TRBJ1-1; D is uncertain. V was pared by 2 bases and J by 1 base, with 5 bases between. Per germline, CDR1 SGHNT and CDR2 YENEEA. This CDR3 has 13 residues. For the CDR3, the DNA is TGTGCCAGCAGCTTAAAGAGGAACACTGAAGCTTTCTTT. Amino acids: CASSLKRNTEAFF.

This chain uses TRBV5-1 with TRBJ1-1; TRBD1 agrees at 7 bases. The CDR3 sequence is 14 residues long. Germline V gives CDR1 SGHRS, CDR2 YFSETQ. V was clipped by 1 base and J by 12 bases; unmatched bases: 12. The CDR3 sequence is CASSLPTGTEATFF. DNA of the CDR3: TGCGCCAGCAGCTTGCCTACCGGGACAGAGGCGACTTTCTTT.

V is TRBV7-3 and J is TRBJ2-1; 7 bases align to TRBD2. The CDR3 runs to 17 residues. Germline V gene lookup returns CDR1 SGHTA and CDR2 FQGTGA. With V trimmed by 3 bases and J by 1 base, 9 bases remained unmatched. The DNA for the CDR3 is TGTGCCAGCAGCTTCAAAGCGGGAATGGGGTCCTACAATGAGCAGTTCTTC. Protein sequence: CASSFKAGMGSYNEQFF.

The chain combines TRBV5-4 with TRBJ2-3, with 8 bases lining up with TRBD1. J lost 6 bases, V lost 7 bases, and 13 bases had no gene match. CDR3 length: 15 residues. CDR1 and CDR2 (germline): SGHNT, YYREEE (reference sequence). The CDR3 here is CASFPAGTGADTQYF. The CDR3 region has the DNA TGTGCCAGCTTTCCTGCCGGGACAGGAGCCGATACGCAGTATTTT.

V gene TRBV7-8 combines with J gene TRBJ2-3; 9 nucleotides match TRBD2. Losses at the gene ends were 5 bases for V and 9 bases for J; bases not matched to a gene: 15. The CDR3 sequence is 16 residues long. The V gene's germline CDR1 is SGHVS and CDR2 FQNEAQ. The CDR3 region is CASSHPRLAAAGTQYF. CDR3 DNA sequence: TGTGCCAGCAGCCACCCAAGACTAGCGGCGGCCGGGACGCAGTATTTT.

The V gene is TRBV5-1, the J gene TRBJ2-7, with 11 bases lining up with TRBD2. The CDR3 length is 16 residues. The J segment lost 5 bases and the V segment lost 5 bases, leaving 12 bases of the junction unmatched. Germline V gene data show CDR1 as SGHRS and CDR2 as YFSETQ. In DNA form, the CDR3 reads TGCGCCAGCAGAGGGGAACTAGCGGGAGTTGTCCACGAGCAGTACTTC. It yields the protein CASRGELAGVVHEQYF.

The J gene is TRBJ2-1, the V gene TRBV5-1, with 10 bases aligning to TRBD1. Trimming at V came to 5 bases and at J to 6 bases, leaving 5 bases not matched to a gene. CDR3 length: 14 amino acids. Germline lookup yields CDR1 SGHRS and CDR2 YFSETQ. As DNA, the CDR3 is TGCGCCAGCAGTCCCGGACAGGGGGTCAATGAGCAGTTCTTC. This gives the protein CASSPGQGVNEQFF.

Worth noting for this clone: Other DNA sequences in this sample translate to the same CDR3. The chain recombines TRBV29-1 with TRBJ2-5; D possibly corresponds to TRBD1 (6 bases). The CDR3 length is 12 residues. Germline V gene data show CDR1 as SQVTM and CDR2 as ANQGSEA. The V gene lost 4 bases and the J gene lost 1 base, with 7 bases spanning the gap. The CDR3, as DNA: TGCAGCGTTGCCAGGGGCCAAGAGACCCAGTACTTC. This encodes CSVARGQETQYF.

V gene TRBV3-1 (or the pseudogene TRBV3-2) combines with J gene TRBJ2-1; 8 nucleotides agree with TRBD2. CDR3 size: 15 residues. Per the germline V gene, CDR1 is LGHDT and CDR2 is YNNKEL (reference sequence). Losses at the gene ends were 1 base for V and 6 bases for J; bases not matched to a gene: 5. Here the CDR3 DNA reads TGTGCCAGCAGCCAAGTGATAGCGGGAAGCAATGAGCAGTTCTTC. Translating it yields CASSQVIAGSNEQFF.

The chain is built from TRBV6-1 and TRBJ1-2; the D gene is possibly TRBD1 (5 bases). The CDR3 has 14 residues. Trimming pared 5 bases from V and 3 bases from J, leaving 13 bases between. The V gene's germline CDR1 is MNHNS and CDR2 SASEGT. DNA for the CDR3: TGTGCCAGCAGTACCCGGACAAGCGACTATGGCTACACCTTC. This codes for CASSTRTSDYGYTF.

The chain recombines TRBV19 with TRBJ2-5; a weak D match, TRBD1 (5 bases). Trimming shortened V by 0 bases and J by 7 bases, and 9 bases separated the two germline ends. Germline lookup yields CDR1 LNHDA and CDR2 SQIVND (reference sequence). The CDR3 contains 13 residues. DNA for the CDR3: TGTGCCAGTAGTATAGAGGGAAGGGGGACCCAGTACTTC. Protein: CASSIEGRGTQYF.

The V and J genes are TRBV7-3 and TRBJ2-7; TRBD2 matches 16 bases. J lost 0 bases, V lost 3 bases, and 8 bases had no gene match. The V gene's germline CDR1 is SGHTA and CDR2 FQGTGA. This CDR3 is 19 amino acids long. The CDR3 DNA is TGTGCCAGCAGCTTTACCGGGACTAGCGGGAGGGATAGCTCCTACGAGCAGTACTTC. It codes for CASSFTGTSGRDSSYEQYF.

The chain carries TRBV3-1 (or the pseudogene TRBV3-2) and TRBJ1-1, with D unresolved. Germline-derived CDR1 and CDR2 are LGHDT and YNNKEL (reference sequence). Trimming cost V 1 base and J 0 bases, with 6 bases left between them. This CDR3 is built from 14 residues. The CDR3 here is CASSQGRLNTEAFF. The DNA of the CDR3 is TGTGCCAGCAGCCAAGGGCGGCTGAACACTGAAGCTTTCTTT.